This TCR beta chain was obtained from a study of blood T cell repertoires in COVID-19. Background on the study: COVID-19 samples collected from the United States, Italy and Spain covered acute and convalescent phases. In each case, the material was cDNA or gDNA derived from T cells, B-cell-depleted T cells, or PBMCs.

Authors' methods: Cell counts per sample came from amplifying reference gene primers. The data were produced by immunoSEQ multiplex PCR, yet TCRdb's version contains in-frame clones alone and is incomplete. V and J calls and clone size come straight from that table; D and trimming were deduced from the DNA. The sample lists 210,000 or so clones; around 80% were seen once. V was cut by 2 bases and J by 5 bases, with 15 bases left in between. Germline loops: CDR1 MDHEN, CDR2 SYDVKM. The CDR3 is 16 amino acids. V usage is TRBV28 and J usage is TRBJ1-4; D is perhaps TRBD1 (5 bases). The sequence derives from a human donor in a cohort sampled during active COVID-19. The specimen sequenced was peripheral blood. This CDR3 is CASSLAGQVGNEKLFF. CDR3 coding DNA: TGTGCCAGCAGTTTAGCAGGGCAGGTTGGAAATGAAAAACTGTTTTTT.